These T cell receptor beta chains were read from a single sample in a study of blood T cells in healthy people across ages. TCRdb processed the 5' RACE reads anew with MiXCR; each CDR3 protein has one entry. The table has 800,000 to 950,000 distinct CDR3 sequences, about 36% seen once. Sample: blood. These receptors all come from a man aged 18 to 35 in good health. Each CDR3 is given with its conserved first and last residue.

v_call,cdr3_length,cdr3_aa
TRBV5-1,16,CASSLGRTGGNTEAFF
TRBV4-1,15,CASSPGGLYNSPLHF
TRBV3-1,15,CASSQSAGTYNEQFF
TRBV20-1,18,CSAISGAGVSSYNSPLHF
TRBV5-1,14,CASSSGTGFTEQYF
TRBV14,15,CASSHGPSSYNEQFF
TRBV5-4,15,CASSGEDRSYNEQFF
TRBV20-1,13,CSASGQGKSEQYF
TRBV2,14,CASSETGPPYGYTF
TRBV7-9,17,CASSPQDWGAGTDTQYF
TRBV5-1,16,CASSLLSPVFGYGYTF
TRBV29-1,13,CSGGRSFYNEQFF
TRBV7-9,17,CASSPTSWAGFYNEQFF
TRBV18,12,CASSPEDNEQFF
TRBV20-1,16,CSARDLMRGNTGELFF
TRBV20-1,15,CSARDWAVGTDTQYF
TRBV6-5,15,CASSSGTGGGDEQFF
TRBV20-1,14,CSARGPGEYQPQHF
TRBV4-3,16,CASSPAQERGPNEQYF
TRBV2,14,CASSVIGIIYEQYF
TRBV6-2/TRBV6-3,15,CASSEPTGGQTEAFF
TRBV29-1,13,CSVERAAYNEQYF
TRBV29-1,15,CSVKFLEGRTDTQYF
TRBV12-5,15,CASAPMGQTTYEQYF
TRBV6-5,12,CASSPAPGTQYF
TRBV18,12,CASSPALDEQYF
TRBV7-2,14,CASSFSGTPGEQFF
TRBV20-1,13,CSARDRDLNEQYF
TRBV18,13,CASSPESNTEAFF
TRBV24-1,16,CATSDTQGQEGNEQYF
TRBV7-9,14,CASSPQVAKNIQYF
TRBV20-1,15,CSAREDGRGTDTQYF
TRBV4-2,16,CASSQGRGRLNTEAFF
TRBV9,13,CASSTQGDSPLHF
TRBV12-3/TRBV12-4,16,CASSFRFQWGNQPQHF
TRBV11-1,17,CASSLNRDSKSTDTQYF
TRBV11-1,14,CASSRRDRVDEQYF
TRBV27,16,CASSSGRRATNEKLFF
TRBV7-2,14,CVSSSPGWGGTQYF
TRBV6-2/TRBV6-3,17,CASSSIPRGGPLYEQYF
TRBV11-2,16,CASSLTGGAGRGTQYF
TRBV12-3/TRBV12-4,15,CASSFSRVGTDTQYF
TRBV5-5,18,CASSWSYRTSGAYNEQYF
TRBV20-1,12,CSAAVSYNEQFF
TRBV12-3/TRBV12-4,12,CASTSGGETQYF
TRBV12-3/TRBV12-4,15,CASSSPSGGADAQYF
TRBV20-1,16,CSARTGTLRLDTEAFF
TRBV2,15,CASSGRSSSYNEQFF
TRBV7-2,13,CASSDQQGSEAFF
TRBV20-1,13,CSASGGGPYEQYF
TRBV12-3/TRBV12-4,14,CASRIGGAGDTQYF
TRBV3-1,15,CASSQESAGGPGQFF
TRBV2,15,CASKGTSGVTDTQYF